These 5 T cell receptor beta chains were all obtained from the same sample, sequenced in a study of tumor and adjacent non-tumor tissue in lung cancer. Three rounds of nested PCR, following a modified ARM-PCR protocol, produced the TCRbeta library. TCRdb passed the multiplex PCR reads through MiXCR, listing each CDR3 protein once. The sample carries under 250,000 distinct CDR3 sequences, 71% recorded once. This sample's RNA came from whole unsorted tissue. The sequenced material came from lung tumor tissue. These receptors originate from a man aged 55 to 70 with non-small cell lung cancer.

This chain links TRBV11-1 with TRBJ2-1; a weak D match, TRBD2 (6 bases). V shed 7 bases and J shed 11 bases, with 33 bases lying between them. Germline V gene data show CDR1 as SGHAT and CDR2 as FQDESV (reference sequence). CDR3 length: 18 amino acids. Here the CDR3 DNA reads TGTGCCAGCAACTTTGCGCAAGACTATGCGGGGCAGATCCCCCAGCAGTTCTTC. Its translation: CASNFAQDYAGQIPQQFF.

The table lists this clonotype with a count of one. This chain joins TRBV6-2 or TRBV6-3 and TRBJ2-3; 8 bases fit TRBD1. Trimming at V came to 5 bases and at J to 1 base, leaving 2 bases not matched to a gene. The germline V gene has CDR1 MNHEY and CDR2 SVGEGT. This CDR3 is 14 amino acids long. CDR3 sequence: CASSEQGGTDTQYF. The CDR3 coding sequence is TGTGCCAGCAGTGAACAGGGGGGCACAGATACGCAGTATTTT.

V usage is TRBV5-1 and J usage is TRBJ2-1; 13 bases line up with TRBD2. The CDR3 consists of 20 residues. Trimming took 5 bases from V and 4 from J; bases not matched to a gene: 18. Germline CDR1 reads SGHRS; CDR2 reads YFSETQ. CDR3 in amino acids: CASRLRTSGGARVAYNEQFF. CDR3 sequence (DNA): TGCGCCAGCAGGTTGAGAACTAGCGGGGGGGCTAGGGTCGCGTACAATGAGCAGTTCTTC.

Turning to this clonotype: This may be a read error, as it is one base from a much larger clone. This rearrangement joins TRBV20-1 to TRBJ2-7, with D hard to call. Germline V gene data show CDR1 as DFQATT and CDR2 as SNEGSKA (reference sequence). The CDR3 is made up of 11 amino acids. The CDR3, as DNA: TGCACTGCTAGTGTAGCCTACGAGCAGTACTTC. The encoded protein is CTASVAYEQYF.

This clonotype occurred a few times. The rearrangement links TRBV6-6 to TRBJ1-5; TRBD1 might be the D (6 bases). Trimming took off 6 bases at V and 8 bases at J, with 23 bases between the two ends. Germline-derived CDR1 and CDR2 are MNHNY and SVGAGI (reference sequence). The CDR3 runs 16 residues. CDR3 sequence: CASSPRTALIKEPQHF. The CDR3 nucleotides are TGTGCCAGCAGCCCCAGGACAGCGCTAATCAAGGAGCCCCAGCATTTT.